These 31 T cell receptor beta chains share one sample of origin, sequenced in a study of cytomegalovirus exposure and HLA in healthy donors. Primers: 60 Vbeta forward and 13 Jbeta reverse. TCRdb's table, derived via immunoSEQ multiplex PCR, lists solely in-frame clones and lacks some. The profile covers more than 95,000 clones, with over 80% appearing a single time and approximately 7.2% taken by the ten largest. Sequencing was performed on PBMCs. The receptors here all came from a man aged 30 to 45 in good health and CMV-seropositive.

The chain has TRBV5-8 and TRBJ1-6; D is undetermined. This CDR3 is 15 amino acids long. Germline V lookup: CDR1 SGHTS, CDR2 YDEGEE. Trimming removed 6 bases from V and 7 bases from J, with 17 bases in between. In DNA, the CDR3 is TGTGCCAGCACCTCCATGCGCTCAGGCAATTCACCCCTCCACTTT. It yields the protein CASTSMRSGNSPLHF.

The CDR3 coding sequence is TGTGCCAGCAGTTCGGGACAGGGACGCTACGAGCAGTACTTC. This encodes CASSSGQGRYEQYF. The V call is TRBV28, the J call TRBJ2-7; TRBD1 matches 9 bases. The CDR3 consists of 14 residues. Germline CDR1 reads MDHEN; CDR2 reads SYDVKM. Unmatched junction bases numbered 4, after V lost 4 bases and J lost 3 bases.

Notes on this clone: At one end the junction does not follow the germline gene, possibly because of a read error. The chain couples TRBV7-8 to TRBJ2-7; D remains unclear. CDR1 and CDR2 (germline): SGHVS, FQNEAQ. The CDR3 loop spans 15 amino acids. CDR3 sequence: CASTQPGGTSFEQYF. The CDR3 coding sequence is TGTGCCAGCACCCAACCCGGCGGCACCTCCTTCGAGCAGTACTTC.

V usage is TRBV4-3 and J usage is TRBJ2-3; 7 bases are shared with TRBD2. J gave up 6 bases and V 0 bases, and 3 bases lay outside the gene matches. The CDR3 consists of 14 residues. CDR1 and CDR2 from the germline V gene are LGHNA and YSLEER. The CDR3 DNA reads as TGCGCCAGCAGCCAAGAGGGCGGGGGTGATACGCAGTATTTT. Translating gives CASSQEGGGDTQYF.

The chain recombines TRBV7-6 with TRBJ1-4, with TRBD1 matching 7 bases. The CDR3 runs to 15 residues. The V segment lost 1 base and the J segment 8 bases; nucleotides outside the gene matches: 7. CDR1 is SGHVS and CDR2 is FNYEAQ in the germline V gene. The CDR3 is CASSLVPGGREKLFF. The CDR3 region has the DNA TGTGCCAGCAGCTTAGTCCCAGGGGGAAGGGAAAAACTGTTTTTT.

The chain has TRBV5-1 and TRBJ2-1; 11 bases are a match to TRBD1. Trimming cost V 2 bases and J 8 bases; bases outside gene matches: 3. Germline V gives CDR1 SGHRS, CDR2 YFSETQ. This CDR3 has 14 residues. In DNA form, the CDR3 reads TGCGCCAGCAGCTTCAGGACAGGGGGCGATGAGCAGTTCTTC. Its translation is CASSFRTGGDEQFF. Full variable domain (outside the CDR3, taken from reference TRBV5-1 and TRBJ2-1): KAGVTQTPRYLIKTRGQQVTLSCSPISGHRSVSWYQQTPGQGLQFLFEYFSETQRNKGNFPGRFSGRQFSNSRSEMNVSTLELGDSALYLCASSFRTGGDEQFFGPGTRLTVL.

V usage is TRBV21-1 and J usage is TRBJ2-3; the DNA was not used to check the table's D call, TRBD2. TRBV21-1 is deemed a pseudogene. The CDR3 covers 19 residues. CDR3 DNA: TGTGCCAGCACCCCCACGGAGGACAAGGGGGGGTCCCCCACAGATACGCAGTATTTT. Translated: CASTPTEDKGGSPTDTQYF.

By sample fraction, this clone is medium-sized (0.01 to 0.1%). This chain uses TRBV18 with TRBJ2-6; TRBD2 matches at 7 bases. CDR3 length equals 15 residues. Looked up from germline, CDR1 is KGHSH and CDR2 is LQKENI. J lost 4 bases, V lost 6 bases, and 6 bases had no gene match. CDR3 nucleotide sequence: TGTGCCAGCTCCGTGGGGGGGTACGGGGCCAACGTCCTGACTTTC. This codes for CASSVGGYGANVLTF. Using reference TRBV18 and TRBJ2-6 for the parts outside the CDR3, the full variable domain is NAGVMQNPRHLVRRRGQEARLRCSPMKGHSHVYWYRQLPEEGLKFMVYLQKENIIDESGMPKERFSAEFPKEGPSILRIQQVVRGDSAAYFCASSVGGYGANVLTFGAGSRLTVL.

The CDR3 protein is CASSEQGALGTEAFF. The CDR3 DNA follows: TGTGCCAGCAGCGAACAGGGGGCGCTGGGCACTGAAGCTTTCTTT. The chain is built from TRBV7-9 and TRBJ1-1; 9 bases line up with TRBD1. The germline gives CDR1 SEHNR, CDR2 FQNEAQ (reference sequence). The CDR3 has 15 amino acids. The trim removed 5 bases at V and 4 bases at J, leaving 8 bases unmatched. Supplemented by reference TRBV7-9 and TRBJ1-1, the full variable domain reads DTGVSQNPRHKITKRGQNVTFRCDPISEHNRLYWYRQTLGQGPEFLTYFQNEAQLEKSRLLSDRFSAERPKGSFSTLEIQRTEQGDSAMYLCASSEQGALGTEAFFGQGTRLTVV.

The table lists this clone with a few counts. This chain connects TRBV5-4 to TRBJ1-1; 8 nucleotides match TRBD1. V lost 6 bases to trimming and J lost 1 base; unmatched junction nucleotides: 5. CDR1 is SGHNT, CDR2 YYREEE, per germline (reference sequence). The CDR3 consists of 14 residues. CDR3 amino acids: CASTKGQENTEAFF. DNA of the CDR3: TGTGCCAGCACCAAGGGACAGGAGAACACTGAAGCTTTCTTT.

The rearrangement joins TRBV5-6 to TRBJ2-5; tentatively, D is TRBD1 (6 bases). CDR3 length: 14 amino acids. Trimming left V 4 bases short and J 2 bases short, with 12 bases between. CDR1 is SGHDT and CDR2 is YYEEEE in the germline V gene. CDR3 loop: CASSTTGTQETQYF. CDR3 DNA sequence: TGTGCCAGCAGCACAACCGGGACACAAGAGACCCAGTACTTC.

The rearrangement joins TRBV19 to TRBJ1-2; 10 positions match TRBD1. J lost 7 bases, V lost 6 bases, and 8 bases had no gene match. Germline V gene sequence: CDR1 LNHDA, CDR2 SQIVND (reference sequence). The CDR3 extends over 14 amino acids. The CDR3 sequence is CASSRDRGLGGYTF. The CDR3 DNA follows: TGTGCCAGTAGCCGGGACAGGGGATTAGGTGGCTACACCTTC.

The gene calls are TRBV28 and TRBJ2-3; D might be TRBD1 (6 bases). The germline gives CDR1 MDHEN, CDR2 SYDVKM. The ends were cut back, 3 bases at V and 6 bases at J, with 13 bases in the middle. The CDR3 runs to 14 residues. The CDR3 protein is CASSFVGATDTQYF. As DNA, the CDR3 is TGTGCCAGCAGTTTTGTGGGGGCTACCGATACGCAGTATTTT.

This clone occurred a few times. The chain has TRBV19 and TRBJ1-4; the D gene is possibly TRBD1 (5 bases). Trimming left V 7 bases short and J 8 bases short, with 11 bases between. Germline CDR1 is LNHDA and CDR2 is SQIVND (reference sequence). The CDR3 length is 12 residues. CDR3 nucleotides: TGTGCCAGTACCAAAGGGGAAGAAAAACTGTTTTTT. Translation: CASTKGEEKLFF.

This clone was seen just once. The chain couples TRBV5-1 to TRBJ2-5; maybe TRBD2 (5 bases). The CDR3 is 13 amino acids. Trimming took off 9 bases at V and 4 bases at J, with 16 bases between the two ends. Germline CDR1 reads SGHRS; CDR2 reads YFSETQ. CDR3 sequence (DNA): TGCGCCACCGCTGGTAGTGAGGGAGAGACCCAGTACTTC. Translating gives CATAGSEGETQYF.

The rearrangement links TRBV7-9 to TRBJ2-2, with 7 bases identical to TRBD1. Trimming took 4 bases from V and 6 from J; bases not matched to a gene: 5. Germline lookup yields CDR1 SEHNR and CDR2 FQNEAQ (reference sequence). This CDR3 contains 14 residues. The CDR3 DNA reads TGTGCCAGCAGCTCAGGGGGTCTAGCCGGGGAGCTGTTTTTT. Amino acid sequence: CASSSGGLAGELFF.

The chain uses TRBV5-4 and TRBJ2-7, with D unclear. The germline V gene encodes CDR1 SGHNT and CDR2 YYREEE (reference sequence). The CDR3 has 13 amino acids. V was pared by 4 bases and J by 3 bases, with 11 bases between. CDR3 residues: CASSQLAGYEQYF. CDR3 bases: TGTGCCAGCAGCCAGTTGGCAGGCTACGAGCAGTACTTC.

This chain uses TRBV6-6 with TRBJ2-5; D ambiguous. CDR3 length equals 12 residues. Trimming stripped 7 bases from V and 1 base from J, with 7 bases between. CDR1 MNHNY and CDR2 SVGAGI come from the germline V gene (reference sequence). CDR3 bases: TGTGCCAGCACTCCGGTCCAAGAGACCCAGTACTTC. It encodes CASTPVQETQYF.

The chain couples TRBV7-2 to TRBJ2-3; 11 bases agree with TRBD2. The V gene end was trimmed by 5 bases and the J gene end by 6 bases; junction bases not matched to a gene: 16. This CDR3 spans 18 amino acids. The germline V gene encodes CDR1 SGHTA and CDR2 FQGNSA. The CDR3 is CASSPIAGGDRVWDTQYF. Written as DNA, the CDR3 is TGTGCCAGCAGCCCTATAGCGGGGGGGGACCGGGTTTGGGATACGCAGTATTTT.

The chain couples TRBV10-1 to TRBJ1-1; perhaps TRBD1 as D (5 bases). V gave up 3 bases and J gave up 0 bases, with 11 bases separating them. The length of the CDR3 is 15 residues. In germline, CDR1 is WNHNN, CDR2 SYGVQD (reference sequence). CDR3 loop: CASSDGGELNTEAFF. CDR3 bases: TGCGCCAGCAGTGATGGAGGGGAATTGAACACTGAAGCTTTCTTT.

V usage is TRBV4-3 and J usage is TRBJ2-7; D remains unclear. The CDR3 is made up of 13 amino acids. CDR1 LGHNA and CDR2 YSLEER come from the germline V gene. The V gene lost 0 bases and the J gene lost 2 bases, with 5 bases spanning the gap. CDR3: CASSQDQAYEQYF. CDR3 bases: TGCGCCAGCAGCCAAGACCAGGCCTACGAGCAGTACTTC.

The chain combines TRBV6-1 with TRBJ2-5; TRBD2 matches 11 bases. J was trimmed by 6 bases and V by 5 bases; bases with no gene match: 5. Per the germline V gene, CDR1 is MNHNS and CDR2 is SASEGT. The CDR3 is 14 residues long. The CDR3 reads CASSFSGGAKTQYF. DNA for the CDR3: TGTGCCAGCAGTTTTAGCGGGGGGGCGAAGACCCAGTACTTC.

This clone has a single count. The chain combines TRBV2 with TRBJ1-4; 7 bases are shared with TRBD1. The germline gives CDR1 SNHLY, CDR2 FYNNEI. The CDR3 loop spans 15 amino acids. V lost 6 bases, J lost 0 bases, and 4 bases stayed unmatched. CDR3 region: CASRRGPATNEKLFF. In DNA, the CDR3 is TGTGCCAGCAGGAGGGGGCCGGCAACTAATGAAAAACTGTTTTTT.

The gene calls are TRBV7-9 and TRBJ2-1; D might be TRBD1 (6 bases). The V and J ends lost 1 base and 7 bases respectively, with 11 bases between them. Germline CDR1 reads SEHNR; CDR2 reads FQNEAQ (reference sequence). The CDR3 is made up of 14 amino acids. DNA of the CDR3: TGTGCCAGCAGCTTAGTTACAGGGCGTAATGAGCAGTTCTTC. Translated, it gives CASSLVTGRNEQFF.

This rearrangement joins TRBV7-2 to TRBJ1-2; tentatively, D is TRBD1 (5 bases). V was cut by 2 bases and J by 1 base, with 11 bases left in between. The germline gives CDR1 SGHTA, CDR2 FQGNSA. This CDR3 region has 15 residues. In DNA form, the CDR3 reads TGTGCCAGCAGCTTATTGGGGACTATTAACTATGGCTACACCTTC. It specifies CASSLLGTINYGYTF.

The chain recombines TRBV5-1 with TRBJ1-1; the match to TRBD1 covers 8 bases. With V trimmed by 0 bases and J by 5 bases, 3 bases remained unmatched. Germline-derived CDR1 and CDR2 are SGHRS and YFSETQ. The CDR3 runs 14 residues. CDR3 coding DNA: TGCGCCAGCAGCTTGGCTGACAGGGGAACTGAAGCTTTCTTT. This translates into CASSLADRGTEAFF. The variable domain in full, completed from reference TRBV5-1 and TRBJ1-1, reads KAGVTQTPRYLIKTRGQQVTLSCSPISGHRSVSWYQQTPGQGLQFLFEYFSETQRNKGNFPGRFSGRQFSNSRSEMNVSTLELGDSALYLCASSLADRGTEAFFGQGTRLTVV.

The chain couples TRBV5-1 to TRBJ2-5; TRBD2 aligns across 11 bases. The CDR3 sequence is 16 residues long. Trimming cost V 3 bases and J 2 bases; bases outside gene matches: 6. Germline V lookup: CDR1 SGHRS, CDR2 YFSETQ. The CDR3 spells CASSSQGTSGQETQYF. The DNA of the CDR3 is TGCGCCAGCAGCTCACAAGGGACTAGCGGACAAGAGACCCAGTACTTC.

The V gene is TRBV6-1, the J gene TRBJ2-2; the D gene is possibly TRBD1 (6 bases). The germline V gene has CDR1 MNHNS and CDR2 SASEGT. The CDR3 runs 14 residues. The V end lost 2 bases, the J end lost 3 bases, and 7 bases lay between the germline ends. The CDR3 sequence: CASSEQGYTGELFF. The CDR3 nucleotides are TGTGCCAGCAGTGAACAGGGGTACACCGGGGAGCTGTTTTTT.

The rearrangement joins TRBV28 to TRBJ2-3; TRBD2 agrees at 8 bases. Germline assignment: CDR1 MDHEN and CDR2 SYDVKM. Trimming removed 6 bases from V and 4 bases from J; junction bases left unmatched: 12. The CDR3 is 16 amino acids. The CDR3 protein is CASSPLSGGPSDTQYF. DNA for the CDR3: TGTGCCAGCAGCCCACTAAGCGGGGGCCCCTCAGATACGCAGTATTTT.

This clone was seen a few times. The chain carries TRBV4-1 and TRBJ1-1; D gene uncertain. The CDR3 runs 11 residues. The V gene lost 4 bases and the J gene lost 5 bases, with 5 bases spanning the gap. Germline CDR1 and CDR2: MGHRA and YSYEKL. The CDR3 coding sequence is TGCGCCAGCAGCCTGGAGACTGAAGCTTTCTTT. This sequence encodes CASSLETEAFF.

This clone came up once. This sequence joins TRBV9 and TRBJ1-4, with D possibly TRBD1 on 5 matching bases. This CDR3 region has 14 residues. The V and J ends lost 3 bases and 3 bases respectively, with 9 bases between them. CDR1 and CDR2 (germline): SGDLS, YYNGEE. For the CDR3, the DNA is TGTGCCAGCAGCGACGGAGGGGCTAATGAAAAACTGTTTTTT. Its protein product is CASSDGGANEKLFF. The full variable domain, rest sourced from reference TRBV9 and TRBJ1-4, is DSGVTQTPKHLITATGQRVTLRCSPRSGDLSVYWYQQSLDQGLQFLIQYYNGEERAKGNILERFSAQQFPDLHSELNLSSLELGDSALYFCASSDGGANEKLFFGSGTQLSVL.